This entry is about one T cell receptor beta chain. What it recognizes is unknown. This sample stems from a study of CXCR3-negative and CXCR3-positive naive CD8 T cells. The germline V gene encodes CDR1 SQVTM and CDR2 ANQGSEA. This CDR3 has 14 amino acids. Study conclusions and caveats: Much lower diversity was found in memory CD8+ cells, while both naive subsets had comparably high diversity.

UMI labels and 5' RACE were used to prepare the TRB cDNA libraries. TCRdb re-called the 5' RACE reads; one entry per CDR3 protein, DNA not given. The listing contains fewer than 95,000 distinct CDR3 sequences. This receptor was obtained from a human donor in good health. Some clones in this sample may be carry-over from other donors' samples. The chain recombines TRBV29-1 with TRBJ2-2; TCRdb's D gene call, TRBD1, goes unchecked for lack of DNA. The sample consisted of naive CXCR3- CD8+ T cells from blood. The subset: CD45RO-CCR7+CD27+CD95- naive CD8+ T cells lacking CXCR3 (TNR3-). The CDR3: CSVERGRESGELFF.